The 20 T cell receptor beta chains given below trace back to one sample, sequenced in a study of response to subunit inactivated influenza vaccine. In TCRdb, the RT-PCR reads were re-called with MiXCR into one record per CDR3 protein. The data contain 500,000 to 600,000 distinct CDR3 sequences, under 15% of them singletons. The sequences come from PBMCs from blood, collected more than 35 days after vaccination. The receptors shown here come from a man over 45 who received an inactivated influenza vaccine.

Regarding this clonotype: One end of the junction does not line up with germline, which may come from a read error. This rearrangement joins TRBV20-1 to TRBJ1-5; 9 nucleotides align to TRBD1. The CDR3 is 16 residues long. Germline CDR1 reads DFQATT; CDR2 reads SNEGSKA (reference sequence). The CDR3 DNA follows: TGCTGTGCTAGAGACGCAACAGGGGGCGGGTGGCAGCCCCAGCATTTT. It yields the protein CCARDATGGGWQPQHF.

The V gene is TRBV30, the J gene TRBJ2-5; weak D call: TRBD1 (6 bases). V was pared by 2 bases and J by 2 bases, with 9 bases between. The germline CDR1 and CDR2 sequences are GTSNPN and SVGIG (reference sequence). The CDR3 totals 13 residues. The DNA of the CDR3 is TGTGCCTGGAGTTTCGGGACACAAGAGACCCAGTACTTC. It encodes CAWSFGTQETQYF. The full variable domain, its missing parts supplied by reference TRBV30 and TRBJ2-5, is SQTIHQWPATLVQPVGSPLSLECTVEGTSNPNLYWYRQAAGRGLQLLFYSVGIGQISSEVPQNLSASRPQDRQFILSSKKLLLSDSGFYLCAWSFGTQETQYFGPGTRLLVL.

There are a few counts of this clonotype. The CDR3 coding sequence is TGTGCCAGCACGACAAGGGATACGCAGTATTTT. This sequence encodes CASTTRDTQYF. This sequence joins TRBV6-2 or TRBV6-3 and TRBJ2-3; D uncertain. V shed 7 bases and J shed 6 bases, with 8 bases lying between them. Germline loops: CDR1 MNHEY, CDR2 SVGEGT. CDR3 size: 11 residues.

V gene TRBV29-1 combines with J gene TRBJ1-1, with TRBD1 matching 8 bases. With V trimmed by 7 bases and J by 10 bases, 8 bases remained unmatched. The germline gives CDR1 SQVTM, CDR2 ANQGSEA. The CDR3 covers 11 residues. The CDR3 here is CSGYQGAGAFF. The CDR3 DNA reads as TGCAGCGGCTATCAGGGGGCCGGAGCTTTCTTT.

Only a few counts were recorded for this clonotype. The rearrangement uses TRBV7-9 and TRBJ2-7; 8 bases line up with TRBD1. With V trimmed by 1 base and J by 1 base, 3 bases remained unmatched. The CDR3 extends over 15 amino acids. Germline CDR1 is SEHNR and CDR2 is FQNEAQ (reference sequence). CDR3 loop: CASSLETGVSYEQYF. The DNA for the CDR3 is TGTGCCAGCAGCTTAGAGACAGGGGTTTCCTACGAGCAGTACTTC.

This clonotype has only a few counts. The J gene is TRBJ2-1, the V gene TRBV20-1; the D is unclear. Germline CDR1 and CDR2: DFQATT and SNEGSKA (reference sequence). Trimming pared 3 bases from V and 9 bases from J, leaving 6 bases between. The CDR3 is 10 amino acids. In DNA, the CDR3 is TGCAGTGCTAGTGACGCTGAGCAGTTCTTC. It specifies CSASDAEQFF.

V usage is TRBV2 and J usage is TRBJ2-7, with 14 bases matching TRBD2. The CDR3 is 14 residues long. CDR1 and CDR2 (germline): SNHLY, FYNNEI. With V trimmed by 8 bases and J by 3 bases, 3 bases remained unmatched. The CDR3 reads CASGGLAGVYEQYF. CDR3 sequence (DNA): TGTGCCAGCGGGGGACTAGCGGGAGTCTACGAGCAGTACTTC.

There are many counts of this clonotype. The chain carries TRBV5-1 and TRBJ2-2; TRBD1 aligns across 8 bases. The CDR3 sequence is 15 residues long. V shed 5 bases and J 6 bases; nucleotides not matched to a gene: 9. Germline lookup yields CDR1 SGHRS and CDR2 YFSETQ. The CDR3 spells CASRQDRVSAGELFF. The CDR3 DNA reads as TGCGCCAGCAGACAGGACAGGGTCTCGGCCGGGGAGCTGTTTTTT.

This clonotype has more than one count but fewer than ten. The genes are TRBV12-3 or TRBV12-4 and TRBJ2-1; D is perhaps TRBD2 (7 bases). This CDR3 is 15 amino acids long. V was clipped by 6 bases and J by 7 bases, with 19 bases between them. The CDR3: CASRPGSGGLNEQFF. The CDR3 coding sequence is TGTGCCAGCAGACCGGGCTCCGGGGGGCTTAATGAGCAGTTCTTC.

In its sample, this clonotype was seen a few times. J is TRBJ2-3 and V is TRBV7-2; unclear D gene. The CDR3 contains 15 residues. Germline CDR1 and CDR2: SGHTA and FQGNSA. V was cut by 0 bases and J by 1 base, with 8 bases left in between. The DNA of the CDR3 is TGTGCCAGCAGCTTAGCCGGGTTCGGCACAGATACGCAGTATTTT. It yields the protein CASSLAGFGTDTQYF.

The V gene is TRBV10-3, the J gene TRBJ2-1; D not resolved. V was clipped by 1 base and J by 0 bases, with 16 bases between them. Per germline, CDR1 ENHRY and CDR2 SYGVKD. This CDR3 has 18 residues. CDR3 in DNA: TGTGCCATCAGTGAGTTCACACCGATAGAAAGCTCCTACAATGAGCAGTTCTTC. This gives the protein CAISEFTPIESSYNEQFF.

On this clonotype: A junction boundary mismatches the germline segment, possibly from a read error. The chain uses TRBV20-1 and TRBJ2-3; D gene ambiguous. Germline assignment: CDR1 DFQATT and CDR2 SNEGSKA (reference sequence). The CDR3 covers 13 residues. The CDR3 loop reads CSAHSSLSETQYF. CDR3 DNA sequence: TGCAGTGCCCACAGTTCACTCTCAGAGACGCAGTATTTT.

There are a few counts of this clonotype. J is TRBJ2-3 and V is TRBV5-1; D may be TRBD1 or TRBD2 (6 bases each). CDR1 and CDR2 from the germline V gene are SGHRS and YFSETQ. There are 16 residues in the CDR3. The V end was cut by 6 bases, the J end by 0 bases, with 17 bases between. In DNA, the CDR3 is TGCGCCAGCAAATTGGGGGGCCCCATTAGCACAGATACGCAGTATTTT. This sequence encodes CASKLGGPISTDTQYF. The whole variable domain, filled in from reference TRBV5-1 and TRBJ2-3, reads KAGVTQTPRYLIKTRGQQVTLSCSPISGHRSVSWYQQTPGQGLQFLFEYFSETQRNKGNFPGRFSGRQFSNSRSEMNVSTLELGDSALYLCASKLGGPISTDTQYFGPGTRLTVL.

This clonotype has a handful of counts. The chain joins TRBV10-3 to TRBJ2-7; D remains ambiguous. Trimming pared 4 bases from V and 3 bases from J, leaving 7 bases between. Germline loops: CDR1 ENHRY, CDR2 SYGVKD. The CDR3 totals 12 residues. CDR3 residues: CAISVSGYEQYF. DNA for the CDR3: TGTGCCATCAGTGTTTCAGGCTACGAGCAGTACTTC.

The V gene is TRBV4-1, the J gene TRBJ2-1; D may correspond to TRBD1 or TRBD2 (5 bases each). This CDR3 has 16 residues. Germline CDR1 is MGHRA and CDR2 is YSYEKL. The V end lost 3 bases, the J end lost 7 bases, and 19 bases lay between the germline ends. CDR3 sequence: CASSQGTRAAWNEQFF. DNA of the CDR3: TGCGCCAGCAGCCAGGGGACGAGGGCCGCTTGGAATGAGCAGTTCTTC.

V is TRBV6-1 and J is TRBJ2-7, with TRBD1 matching over 7 bases. The trim removed 5 bases at V and 2 bases at J, leaving 9 bases unmatched. The CDR3 covers 15 residues. CDR1 and CDR2 from the germline V gene are MNHNS and SASEGT. CDR3 in amino acids: CASSLTNRGPYEQYF. CDR3 DNA sequence: TGTGCCAGCAGTCTTACCAACAGGGGCCCCTACGAGCAGTACTTC.

V and J are TRBV7-2 and TRBJ2-7; D perhaps matches TRBD2 (5 bases). Trimming took 6 bases from V and 0 from J, leaving 12 bases between them. Germline V gene sequence: CDR1 SGHTA, CDR2 FQGNSA. The CDR3 runs 14 residues. CDR3 sequence: CASSGSVNSYEQYF. The CDR3 bases are TGTGCCAGCAGTGGTAGCGTTAACTCCTACGAGCAGTACTTC.

This clonotype occurred a few times. J is TRBJ2-7 and V is TRBV2; no clear D. Germline V gene data show CDR1 as SNHLY and CDR2 as FYNNEI. This CDR3 has 12 residues. V was pared by 5 bases and J by 12 bases, with 17 bases between. This CDR3 is CASSSRLEKRYF. The CDR3 DNA follows: TGTGCCAGCAGTTCAAGACTTGAAAAGCGGTACTTC.

This clonotype was counted many times. The gene calls are TRBV20-1 and TRBJ2-1; 7 positions agree with TRBD2. With V trimmed by 0 bases and J by 6 bases, 5 bases remained unmatched. The CDR3 sequence is 14 residues long. Germline V gene data show CDR1 as DFQATT and CDR2 as SNEGSKA (reference sequence). CDR3 protein: CSARDSGTINEQFF. The CDR3 DNA reads TGCAGTGCTAGAGATTCCGGGACTATCAATGAGCAGTTCTTC.

This chain links TRBV5-1 with TRBJ1-2, with 7 nucleotides matching TRBD1. CDR1 SGHRS and CDR2 YFSETQ come from the germline V gene. Germline trimming cut 0 bases from V and 5 bases from J; bases unmatched to any gene: 7. CDR3 length equals 15 residues. CDR3 in DNA: TGCGCCAGCAGCTTGGTGGTAGGGGGCTATTATGGCTACACCTTC. Protein: CASSLVVGGYYGYTF.